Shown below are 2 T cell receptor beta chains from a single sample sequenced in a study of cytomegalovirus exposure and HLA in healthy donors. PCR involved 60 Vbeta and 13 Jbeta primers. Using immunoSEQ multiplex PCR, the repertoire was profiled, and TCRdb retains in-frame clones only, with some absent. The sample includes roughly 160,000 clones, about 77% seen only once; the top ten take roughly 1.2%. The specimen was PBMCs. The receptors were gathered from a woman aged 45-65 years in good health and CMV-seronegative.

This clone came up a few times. The CDR3 nucleotides read TGCGCCAGCAGCTTGGTAGGGGCCAATGAGCAGTTCTTC. This sequence encodes CASSLVGANEQFF. The chain employs TRBV5-1 and TRBJ2-1; D may be TRBD1 (5 bases). The CDR3 sequence is 13 residues long. Germline V gene data show CDR1 as SGHRS and CDR2 as YFSETQ. The V end was cut by 0 bases, the J end by 6 bases, with 7 bases between.

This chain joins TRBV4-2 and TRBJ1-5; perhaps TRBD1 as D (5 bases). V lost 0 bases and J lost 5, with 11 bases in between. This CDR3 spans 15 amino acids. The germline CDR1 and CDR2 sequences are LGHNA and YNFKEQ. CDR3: CASSQDQGWDQPQHF. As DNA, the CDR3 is TGTGCCAGCAGCCAAGACCAGGGCTGGGATCAGCCCCAGCATTTT.